This TCR beta chain was sequenced in a study of STAT5B mutations in CD4+ large granular lymphocyte leukemia. Across the whole study: Healthy donors showed HLA-associated enrichment of the CDR3 'QG' motif.

Profiling relied on immunoSEQ multiplex PCR, and the TCRdb table lists in-frame clones only, not all of them. The table records over 35,000 clones, about 82% of them present only once. General study results and limits: Patient CD4-sorted repertoires looked more clonal than healthy CD4+ repertoires, even without putative leukemic clones.

Germline loops: CDR1 LNHDA, CDR2 SQIVND (reference sequence). This CDR3 contains 15 residues. Trimming took 5 bases from V and 1 from J, leaving 9 bases between them. Only a few counts were recorded for this clone. The antigen remains unidentified. This chain uses TRBV19 with TRBJ1-6; D gene uncertain. Sequenced sample: CD4+ T cells from blood buffy coats. The TCR comes from a human donor in good health. DNA of the CDR3: TGTGCCAGTAGTGGAGGGAGGTCCTATAATTCACCCCTCCACTTT. Residues: CASSGGRSYNSPLHF.